This entry lists 21 T cell receptor beta chains sequenced from one sample in a study of a mutant IDH1 vaccine in newly diagnosed glioma. Sequencing used immunoSEQ multiplex PCR; TCRdb keeps in-frame clones, though not all of them. This table holds tens of thousands of clones, more than 75% found once. Specified time point: week 23, last vaccination. Every vaccine dose comprised 300 ug of mutant IDH1 20-mer peptide plus topical imiquimod. No antigen is known for these receptors. Source: PBMCs, taken from a glioma patient whose treatment included an IDH1 peptide vaccine. All receptors derive from a man in his thirties or forties with glioma.

This chain uses TRBV5-1 with TRBJ1-1; 10 nucleotides match TRBD1. Looked up from germline, CDR1 is SGHRS and CDR2 is YFSETQ. The CDR3 is made up of 18 amino acids. V dropped 4 bases and J dropped 1; count of bases not matched to a gene: 13. CDR3 residues: CASSTLWDRGLPNTEAFF. CDR3 in DNA: TGCGCCAGCAGCACTCTCTGGGACAGGGGCTTACCGAACACTGAAGCTTTCTTT.

V is TRBV19 and J is TRBJ1-5; TRBD1 agrees at 12 bases. Germline values: CDR1 LNHDA, CDR2 SQIVND (reference sequence). CDR3 length: 19 amino acids. The V and J ends lost 2 bases and 2 bases, in that order; junction bases with no gene match: 10. CDR3 nucleotides: TGTGCCAGTAGTATAACAGGGACAGGGGGCAGGTATCGCAATCAGCCCCAGCATTTT. It encodes CASSITGTGGRYRNQPQHF.

V is TRBV16 and J is TRBJ1-3, with D unresolved. The CDR3 consists of 16 residues. V was cut by 6 bases and J by 2 bases, with 17 bases left in between. The germline CDR1 and CDR2 sequences are KGHSY and FQNENV. CDR3 residues: CASSGVVGGAGNTIYF. The CDR3 DNA sequence: TGTGCCAGCAGTGGCGTAGTAGGTGGCGCTGGAAACACCATATATTTT.

The chain joins TRBV2 to TRBJ1-2; D not certain. This CDR3 has 13 amino acids. Trimming removed 11 bases at V and 0 bases at J, with 13 bases between. Germline CDR1 is SNHLY and CDR2 is FYNNEI. CDR3 amino acids: CASTQSPNYGYTF. CDR3 sequence (DNA): TGTGCCTCTACGCAGAGCCCTAACTATGGCTACACCTTC.

The rearrangement links TRBV27 to TRBJ1-2; the D is unclear. V was clipped by 6 bases and J by 5 bases, with 10 bases between them. The CDR3 sequence is 12 residues long. The germline gives CDR1 MNHEY, CDR2 SMNVEV (reference sequence). As DNA, the CDR3 is TGTGCCAGCAGCCGAATTGGGTATGGCTACACCTTC. As protein: CASSRIGYGYTF.

The chain employs TRBV18 and TRBJ2-2; D not resolved. CDR1 is KGHSH, CDR2 LQKENI, per germline. The length of the CDR3 is 12 residues. Trimming removed 6 bases at V and 0 bases at J, with 2 bases between. The CDR3 nucleotides read TGTGCCAGCTCCGCGAACACCGGGGAGCTGTTTTTT. Residues: CASSANTGELFF.

The rearrangement uses TRBV2 and TRBJ1-5, with D unclear. Trimming left V 7 bases short and J 1 base short, with 17 bases between. The CDR3 extends over 16 amino acids. CDR1 and CDR2 (germline): SNHLY, FYNNEI. CDR3 DNA sequence: TGTGCCAGCAACCTTGGGTCTCCCCGGAGCAATCAGCCCCAGCATTTT. Translated: CASNLGSPRSNQPQHF.

The V gene is TRBV7-8, the J gene TRBJ2-3; D might be TRBD2 (6 bases). CDR1 SGHVS and CDR2 FQNEAQ come from the germline V gene. V was clipped by 5 bases and J by 2 bases, with 17 bases between them. This CDR3 has 16 amino acids. The CDR3 DNA follows: TGTGCCAGCAGCATTTTGGGTAGCGGCAACACAGATACGCAGTATTTT. Protein sequence: CASSILGSGNTDTQYF. Full variable domain (missing parts from reference TRBV7-8 and TRBJ2-3): GAGVSQSPRYKVAKRGQDVALRCDPISGHVSLFWYQQALGQGPEFLTYFQNEAQLDKSGLPSDRFFAERPEGSVSTLKIQRTQQEDSAVYLCASSILGSGNTDTQYFGPGTRLTVL.

J is TRBJ2-7 and V is TRBV5-4; no reliable D call. The CDR3 loop spans 13 amino acids. Germline V gene sequence: CDR1 SGHNT, CDR2 YYREEE (reference sequence). V was cut by 4 bases and J by 1 base, with 9 bases left in between. CDR3 protein: CASSHGSSYEQYF. DNA of the CDR3: TGTGCCAGCAGCCATGGGTCTTCCTACGAGCAGTACTTC. Supplemented by reference TRBV5-4 and TRBJ2-7, the full variable domain reads ETGVTQSPTHLIKTRGQQVTLRCSSQSGHNTVSWYQQALGQGPQFIFQYYREEENGRGNFPPRFSGLQFPNYSSELNVNALELDDSALYLCASSHGSSYEQYFGPGTRLTVT.

The V and J genes are TRBV2 and TRBJ1-2; 11 nucleotides line up with TRBD1. The V gene end was trimmed by 5 bases and the J gene end by 8 bases; junction bases not matched to a gene: 10. Germline CDR1 and CDR2: SNHLY and FYNNEI. The CDR3 totals 15 residues. CDR3 residues: CASSKRDRGEGGYTF. The CDR3 DNA reads as TGTGCCAGCAGTAAACGGGACAGGGGGGAAGGAGGCTACACCTTC.

The genes are TRBV27 and TRBJ1-5; TRBD1 matches at 11 bases. With 0 bases clipped from V and 7 bases from J, the junction kept 11 bases outside the gene matches. The CDR3 length is 18 residues. Per the germline V gene, CDR1 is MNHEY and CDR2 is SMNVEV (reference sequence). The CDR3 spells CASSLSDVGTGGGQPQHF. The CDR3 DNA reads TGTGCCAGCAGTTTATCGGATGTTGGGACAGGGGGTGGGCAGCCCCAGCATTTT.

Only a few counts were recorded for this clone. This chain connects TRBV25-1 to TRBJ1-6, with no clear D. Looked up from germline, CDR1 is MGHDK and CDR2 is SYGVNS. The CDR3 covers 13 residues. Trimming pared 0 bases from V and 7 bases from J, leaving 4 bases between. CDR3 sequence: CASSEYRNSPLHF. The CDR3 DNA is TGTGCCAGCAGTGAATATCGAAATTCACCCCTCCACTTT.

The chain employs TRBV4-1 and TRBJ2-1; D unclear. V dropped 3 bases and J dropped 2 bases, with 14 bases sitting between them. The CDR3 has 16 amino acids. From germline, CDR1 is MGHRA and CDR2 YSYEKL. CDR3 nucleotides: TGCGCCAGCAGCCAGATATCGAAGAAGGCCTACAATGAGCAGTTCTTC. Translated, it gives CASSQISKKAYNEQFF.

The chain joins TRBV7-9 to TRBJ1-6; D is unresolved. Germline V gene lookup returns CDR1 SEHNR and CDR2 FQNEAQ (reference sequence). Trimming stripped 5 bases from V and 7 bases from J, with 9 bases between. This CDR3 is built from 13 residues. CDR3 bases: TGTGCCAGCAGCACAAGGTCCAATTCACCCCTCCACTTT. It is translated as CASSTRSNSPLHF.

The chain joins TRBV21-1 to TRBJ2-2. TRBV21-1 is a recognized pseudogene. CDR3 length: 15 residues. This chain's CDR3 is CASSPGRKNTGELFF. DNA of the CDR3: TGTGCCAGCAGTCCGGGACGGAAGAACACCGGGGAGCTGTTTTTT.

The V gene is TRBV7-6, the J gene TRBJ1-1; maybe TRBD1 (6 bases). This CDR3 spans 16 amino acids. Per germline, CDR1 SGHVS and CDR2 FNYEAQ. Trimming shortened V by 5 bases and J by 2 bases, and 18 bases separated the two germline ends. CDR3 in DNA: TGTGCCAGCAGCCTCCGATCCGGGACAAGCAACACTGAAGCTTTCTTT. It encodes CASSLRSGTSNTEAFF.

The chain joins TRBV6-5 to TRBJ1-2, with D unclear. V lost 6 bases and J lost 4, with 6 bases in between. The CDR3 is 11 amino acids. CDR1 MNHEY and CDR2 SVGAGI come from the germline V gene. CDR3 bases: TGTGCCAGCAGCTCCCCCTATGGCTACACCTTC. This sequence encodes CASSSPYGYTF.

The chain carries TRBV6-1 and TRBJ2-5; a possible D gene is TRBD1 (6 bases). Germline V gives CDR1 MNHNS, CDR2 SASEGT. The length of the CDR3 is 15 residues. Trimming took off 5 bases at V and 2 bases at J, with 15 bases between the two ends. CDR3 residues: CASSRKDRLQETQYF. In nucleotides, the CDR3 is TGTGCCAGCAGTAGGAAGGACAGACTACAAGAGACCCAGTACTTC.

The chain links TRBV5-1 to TRBJ2-1, with D perhaps matching TRBD2 (6 bases). Germline assignment: CDR1 SGHRS and CDR2 YFSETQ. The CDR3 is 15 residues long. The ends were cut back, 1 base at V and 5 bases at J, with 13 bases in the middle. The CDR3 nucleotides are TGCGCCAGCAGCTTGTGGGGCGAGCGGGACAATGAGCAGTTCTTC. It yields the protein CASSLWGERDNEQFF.

This chain uses TRBV4-2 with TRBJ1-4; 7 nucleotides line up with TRBD1. The V gene's germline CDR1 is LGHNA and CDR2 YNFKEQ. The CDR3 covers 15 residues. V shed 4 bases and J 3 bases; nucleotides not matched to a gene: 5. CDR3 sequence reads: CASSRNRGANEKLFF. CDR3 in DNA: TGTGCCAGCAGCCGGAACAGGGGTGCTAATGAAAAACTGTTTTTT.

This sequence joins TRBV30 and TRBJ1-5, with D perhaps TRBD1 (6 bases). Germline-derived CDR1 and CDR2 are GTSNPN and SVGIG (reference sequence). V lost 1 base, J lost 2 bases, and 6 bases lay in between. This CDR3 has 13 amino acids. CDR3: CAWSGQGNQPQHF. The CDR3 nucleotides read TGTGCCTGGAGTGGACAGGGCAATCAGCCCCAGCATTTT.